What follows are 9 T cell receptor beta chains derived from one specimen sequenced in a study of blood T cell repertoires in COVID-19. TCRdb's copy holds only in-frame clones and misses some; the assay was immunoSEQ multiplex PCR. The table lists about 68,000 clones, 80% to 90% of them singletons. Sequencing input: peripheral blood. The receptor source for this set is a man aged 45-65 years with acute or convalescent COVID-19.

The V and J genes are TRBV11-3 and TRBJ2-1; 9 bases fit TRBD2. V lost 1 base, J lost 8 bases, and 12 bases stayed unmatched. The CDR3 totals 17 residues. Germline-derived CDR1 and CDR2 are SGHNT and YENEEA. CDR3 loop: CASSLVLWSSGDDEQFF. In nucleotides, the CDR3 is TGTGCCAGCAGCTTAGTCCTTTGGTCTAGCGGGGATGATGAGCAGTTCTTC.

The V call is TRBV19, the J call TRBJ2-1; D is ambiguous. This CDR3 has 13 residues. V was cut by 4 bases and J by 7 bases, with 11 bases left in between. Per the germline V gene, CDR1 is LNHDA and CDR2 is SQIVND (reference sequence). For the CDR3, the DNA is TGTGCCAGTAGTACAACCTACTTGAATGAGCAGTTCTTC. This translates into CASSTTYLNEQFF.

The chain combines TRBV7-6 with TRBJ2-7, with D perhaps matching TRBD2 (7 bases). Trimming cost V 5 bases and J 3 bases, with 26 bases left between them. Germline V CDR1 and CDR2: SGHVS, FNYEAQ. The CDR3 is 18 residues long. CDR3: CASSPGQYSASGNYEQYV. The CDR3 bases are TGTGCCAGCAGCCCGGGACAATATTCAGCTAGCGGAAACTACGAGCAGTACGTC.

This clone has just one count. The J gene is TRBJ2-2, the V gene TRBV19; possibly TRBD1 for D (6 bases). The CDR3 is 15 amino acids. The V and J ends lost 6 bases and 4 bases respectively, with 15 bases between them. Germline CDR1 and CDR2: LNHDA and SQIVND (reference sequence). The CDR3 sequence: CASRDSNSFTGELFF. The CDR3 region has the DNA TGTGCCAGTAGGGACAGCAACTCCTTCACCGGGGAGCTGTTTTTT. Full variable domain (rest looked up from reference TRBV19 and TRBJ2-2): DGGITQSPKYLFRKEGQNVTLSCEQNLNHDAMYWYRQDPGQGLRLIYYSQIVNDFQKGDIAEGYSVSREKKESFPLTVTSAQKNPTAFYLCASRDSNSFTGELFFGEGSRLTVL.

The rearrangement uses TRBV6-4 and TRBJ2-3; 15 nucleotides agree with TRBD2. The length of the CDR3 is 16 residues. V was pared by 3 bases and J by 4 bases, with 2 bases of the junction left unmatched. From germline, CDR1 is MRHNA and CDR2 SNTAGT. The CDR3 region has the DNA TGTGCCAGCAGTGAAGGACTAGCGGGAGGGGCAGATACGCAGTATTTT. Its protein product is CASSEGLAGGADTQYF.

The chain joins TRBV7-2 to TRBJ2-4, with 8 bases identical to TRBD2. Germline V gene data show CDR1 as SGHTA and CDR2 as FQGNSA. The ends lost 3 bases at V and 7 bases at J; junction bases unmatched: 20. CDR3 size: 19 residues. The CDR3 nucleotides read TGTGCCAGCAGCTTTAACCTACCAGGGAAGAAGCGGGAGCAGAACATTCAGTACTTC. Amino acid sequence: CASSFNLPGKKREQNIQYF.

This chain connects TRBV28 to TRBJ2-7, with 8 bases matching TRBD1. Trimming at V came to 8 bases and at J to 6 bases, leaving 15 bases not matched to a gene. Germline V CDR1 and CDR2: MDHEN, SYDVKM. This CDR3 region has 15 residues. This CDR3 is CASAFRGTGTTEQYF. As DNA, the CDR3 is TGTGCCAGCGCCTTCCGCGGGACAGGAACTACCGAGCAGTACTTC.

The genes are TRBV6-1 and TRBJ1-6; D might be TRBD1 (6 bases). The CDR3 contains 18 residues. Germline V lookup: CDR1 MNHNS, CDR2 SASEGT. V lost 0 bases and J 3 bases, leaving 15 bases between the germline ends. CDR3 DNA: TGTGCCAGCAGTGAAGCGACAGGAAGGCCCCTCTATAATTCACCCCTCCACTTT. It yields the protein CASSEATGRPLYNSPLHF.

This clone was found once. The chain carries TRBV5-4 and TRBJ2-1, with 8 bases matching TRBD1. The CDR3 contains 15 residues. Germline CDR1 and CDR2: SGHNT and YYREEE (reference sequence). V trimming: 3 bases; J trimming: 2 bases; junction bases outside the gene matches: 4. CDR3 loop: CASSSGQGTYNEQFF. The CDR3 DNA sequence: TGTGCCAGCAGCTCCGGACAGGGCACCTACAATGAGCAGTTCTTC.